These T cell receptor beta chains were read from a single sample in a study of regulatory T cells in long-lasting Graves disease. TCRdb re-derived calls from the multiplex PCR reads in MiXCR, one entry per CDR3 protein. Here the sample spans over 200,000 distinct CDR3 sequences, approximately 18% being singletons. These data also formed part of another study, on T cells in Graves' hyperthyroidism and ophthalmopathy.

Specimen: peripheral blood mononuclear cells (PBMCs), collected at new diagnosis, from a patient treated with antithyroid drugs. Source of these receptors: a woman aged 25 to 45 with Graves disease. Both conserved end residues are part of each CDR3. A D gene is named only where the DNA matches it firmly. Part of the rows lack a size; the others show once, few, many or a class for expanded clones.

v_gene: TRBV18
d_gene: TRBD1
j_gene: TRBJ1-5
abundance: many
CDR3aa: CASSRQGPYQPQHF
CDR3nt: TGTGCCAGCTCACGACAGGGTCCTTATCAGCCCCAGCATTTT

v_gene: TRBV29-1
d_gene: -
j_gene: TRBJ2-7
abundance: -
CDR3aa: CSVGDNSYEQYF
CDR3nt: TGCAGCGTGGGGGACAACTCCTACGAGCAGTACTTC

v_gene: TRBV6-1
d_gene: -
j_gene: TRBJ2-1
abundance: -
CDR3aa: CATVGAGEAYNEQFF
CDR3nt: TGTGCCACCGTGGGTGCAGGGGAGGCCTACAATGAGCAGTTCTTC

v_gene: TRBV11-2
d_gene: TRBD2
j_gene: TRBJ2-7
abundance: once
CDR3aa: CASSLGGTSGNYEQYF
CDR3nt: TGTGCCAGCAGCTTAGGAGGGACTAGCGGGAACTACGAGCAGTACTTC

v_gene: TRBV4-1
d_gene: -
j_gene: TRBJ1-6
abundance: many
CDR3aa: CASSRQPTLNNSPLHF
CDR3nt: TGCGCCAGCAGCCGCCAGCCAACCCTTAATAATTCACCCCTCCACTTT

v_gene: TRBV5-1
d_gene: -
j_gene: TRBJ2-5
abundance: many
CDR3aa: CASSLDRGYQETQYF
CDR3nt: TGCGCCAGCAGCTTGGATAGGGGGTACCAAGAGACCCAGTACTTC

v_gene: TRBV7-9
d_gene: TRBD1
j_gene: TRBJ2-1
abundance: -
CDR3aa: CASTPRDRGYNEQFF
CDR3nt: TGTGCCAGCACCCCCCGGGACAGGGGCTACAATGAGCAGTTCTTC

v_gene: TRBV5-5
d_gene: -
j_gene: TRBJ1-1
abundance: many
CDR3aa: CASSLEANTEAFF
CDR3nt: TGCGCCAGCAGCTTGGAGGCAAACACTGAAGCTTTCTTT

v_gene: TRBV6-1
d_gene: TRBD2
j_gene: TRBJ2-5
abundance: -
CDR3aa: CATSGGTSRETQYF
CDR3nt: TGTGCCACCTCAGGAGGGACTAGCCGAGAGACCCAGTACTTC

v_gene: TRBV11-2
d_gene: -
j_gene: TRBJ1-2
abundance: many
CDR3aa: CASSLSEDYGYTF
CDR3nt: TGTGCCAGCAGCTTAAGTGAAGACTATGGCTACACCTTC

v_gene: TRBV6-1
d_gene: -
j_gene: TRBJ1-6
abundance: many
CDR3aa: CASSPRQLPNSPLHF
CDR3nt: TGTGCCAGCAGTCCCAGACAGCTTCCGAATTCACCCCTCCACTTT

v_gene: TRBV13
d_gene: TRBD2
j_gene: TRBJ2-7
abundance: -
CDR3aa: CASSLGPRLAGSEQYF
CDR3nt: TGTGCCAGCAGCCTGGGTCCCCGACTAGCGGGAAGCGAGCAGTACTTC

v_gene: TRBV7-6
d_gene: TRBD1
j_gene: TRBJ1-5
abundance: many
CDR3aa: CASSPVQGRFNQPQHF
CDR3nt: TGTGCCAGCAGCCCCGTACAGGGGAGGTTCAATCAGCCCCAGCATTTT

v_gene: TRBV12-3/TRBV12-4
d_gene: TRBD1
j_gene: TRBJ2-7
abundance: many
CDR3aa: CASSLTGVRPYEQYF
CDR3nt: TGTGCCAGCAGTCTCACAGGGGTACGACCCTACGAGCAGTACTTC

v_gene: TRBV12-5
d_gene: -
j_gene: TRBJ1-3
abundance: many
CDR3aa: CASGLASGALQRNTIYF
CDR3nt: TGTGCTAGTGGTTTGGCCTCAGGGGCCCTCCAACGAAACACCATATATTTT

v_gene: TRBV20-1
d_gene: TRBD1
j_gene: TRBJ1-4
abundance: many
CDR3aa: CSARAGQAREKLFF
CDR3nt: TGCAGTGCTAGAGCGGGACAGGCGCGCGAAAAACTGTTTTTT

v_gene: TRBV20-1
d_gene: -
j_gene: TRBJ1-6
abundance: many
CDR3aa: CSARGESYNSPLHF
CDR3nt: TGCAGTGCCAGAGGGGAGTCCTATAATTCACCCCTCCACTTT

v_gene: TRBV3-1
d_gene: -
j_gene: TRBJ1-2
abundance: many
CDR3aa: CASSPSWTESNYGYTF
CDR3nt: TGTGCCAGCAGCCCTTCCTGGACAGAATCTAACTATGGCTACACCTTC

v_gene: TRBV20-1
d_gene: -
j_gene: TRBJ2-7
abundance: many
CDR3aa: CSASRQGLTYEQYF
CDR3nt: TGCAGTGCCAGTCGCCAGGGGCTGACCTACGAGCAGTACTTC

v_gene: TRBV18
d_gene: TRBD1
j_gene: TRBJ1-4
abundance: many
CDR3aa: CASSIGQGGIGEKLFF
CDR3nt: TGTGCCAGCTCAATCGGACAGGGCGGAATCGGCGAAAAACTGTTTTTT

v_gene: TRBV11-2
d_gene: TRBD1
j_gene: TRBJ2-7
abundance: many
CDR3aa: CASSPPGGTGEQYF
CDR3nt: TGTGCCAGCAGCCCTCCAGGGGGGACAGGCGAGCAGTACTTC

v_gene: TRBV11-2
d_gene: TRBD2
j_gene: TRBJ2-7
abundance: many
CDR3aa: CASSAGPWTSATSYEQYF
CDR3nt: TGTGCCAGCAGCGCAGGCCCCTGGACTAGCGCAACTTCCTACGAGCAGTACTTC

v_gene: TRBV9
d_gene: TRBD1
j_gene: TRBJ1-3
abundance: many
CDR3aa: CASSVGPGTGLNTIYF
CDR3nt: TGTGCCAGCAGCGTCGGACCCGGGACAGGGCTTAACACCATATATTTT

v_gene: TRBV5-5
d_gene: TRBD2
j_gene: TRBJ2-5
abundance: many
CDR3aa: CASSTGLAGGSPETQYF
CDR3nt: TGTGCCAGCAGCACCGGACTAGCGGGGGGCTCACCAGAGACCCAGTACTTC

v_gene: TRBV3-1
d_gene: -
j_gene: TRBJ1-3
abundance: many
CDR3aa: CASTLGGNTIYF
CDR3nt: TGTGCCAGCACCCTCGGGGGAAACACCATATATTTT

v_gene: TRBV29-1
d_gene: TRBD1
j_gene: TRBJ2-2
abundance: few
CDR3aa: CSVELPGGNTGELFF
CDR3nt: TGCAGCGTTGAACTACCAGGGGGCAACACCGGGGAGCTGTTTTTT

v_gene: TRBV19
d_gene: -
j_gene: TRBJ1-1
abundance: many
CDR3aa: CASSMGEHYTEAFF
CDR3nt: TGTGCCAGTAGTATGGGAGAGCACTACACTGAAGCTTTCTTT

v_gene: TRBV7-9
d_gene: -
j_gene: TRBJ2-3
abundance: many
CDR3aa: CASSLLPTDTQYF
CDR3nt: TGTGCCAGCAGCTTACTACCCACAGATACGCAGTATTTT

v_gene: TRBV7-8
d_gene: -
j_gene: TRBJ1-6
abundance: many
CDR3aa: CASSPDIVLDSPLHF
CDR3nt: TGTGCCAGCAGCCCCGACATCGTATTAGATTCACCCCTCCACTTT

v_gene: TRBV20-1
d_gene: TRBD2
j_gene: TRBJ2-7
abundance: many
CDR3aa: CSARDWGGDRVADSYEQYF
CDR3nt: TGCAGTGCTAGAGATTGGGGGGGGGATAGGGTCGCGGACTCCTACGAGCAGTACTTC

v_gene: TRBV12-5
d_gene: -
j_gene: TRBJ1-4
abundance: many
CDR3aa: CASGLSLGSEKLFF
CDR3nt: TGTGCTAGTGGTTTGTCTTTGGGAAGTGAAAAACTGTTTTTT

v_gene: TRBV28
d_gene: TRBD2
j_gene: TRBJ2-3
abundance: -
CDR3aa: CASSQTSGLYTDTQYF
CDR3nt: TGTGCCAGCAGTCAGACTAGCGGGCTTTACACAGATACGCAGTATTTT

v_gene: TRBV19
d_gene: -
j_gene: TRBJ1-5
abundance: many
CDR3aa: CASSPGPPGSNQPQHF
CDR3nt: TGTGCCAGTAGCCCGGGACCCCCTGGGAGCAATCAGCCCCAGCATTTT

v_gene: TRBV4-1
d_gene: TRBD2
j_gene: TRBJ2-7
abundance: many
CDR3aa: CASSQLRLAAYEQYF
CDR3nt: TGCGCCAGCAGCCAACTCCGACTAGCGGCCTACGAGCAGTACTTC

v_gene: TRBV6-1
d_gene: -
j_gene: TRBJ1-4
abundance: -
CDR3aa: CASSVSGFNEKLFF
CDR3nt: TGTGCCAGCAGTGTATCAGGGTTCAATGAAAAACTGTTTTTT

v_gene: TRBV20-1
d_gene: -
j_gene: TRBJ1-1
abundance: medium-sized
CDR3aa: CSATTTEAFF
CDR3nt: TGCAGTGCTACTACCACTGAAGCTTTCTTT

v_gene: TRBV11-3
d_gene: TRBD1
j_gene: TRBJ1-1
abundance: many
CDR3aa: CASSSTGRYNTEAFF
CDR3nt: TGTGCCAGCAGTTCGACAGGGCGCTATAACACTGAAGCTTTCTTT

v_gene: TRBV29-1
d_gene: -
j_gene: TRBJ2-1
abundance: many
CDR3aa: CSVEKGLPRANNEQFF
CDR3nt: TGCAGCGTTGAGAAGGGACTCCCACGAGCAAACAATGAGCAGTTCTTC

v_gene: TRBV2
d_gene: -
j_gene: TRBJ2-2
abundance: many
CDR3aa: CARNRAAGGELFF
CDR3nt: TGTGCCAGAAACAGGGCCGCCGGCGGGGAGCTGTTTTTT

v_gene: TRBV2
d_gene: -
j_gene: TRBJ2-7
abundance: many
CDR3aa: CASSERIFYEQYF
CDR3nt: TGTGCCAGCAGTGAACGGATCTTCTACGAGCAGTACTTC

v_gene: TRBV7-2
d_gene: -
j_gene: TRBJ1-2
abundance: many
CDR3aa: CASSFSTGLTYGYTF
CDR3nt: TGTGCCAGCAGCTTTTCCACAGGTCTAACTTATGGCTACACCTTC

v_gene: TRBV6-1
d_gene: TRBD1
j_gene: TRBJ1-1
abundance: many
CDR3aa: CASSPDRVRVNTEAFF
CDR3nt: TGTGCCAGCAGTCCTGACAGGGTACGGGTGAACACTGAAGCTTTCTTT

v_gene: TRBV24-1
d_gene: TRBD2
j_gene: TRBJ2-1
abundance: many
CDR3aa: CATSGAGTMDEQFF
CDR3nt: TGTGCCACCAGTGGAGCGGGGACCATGGATGAGCAGTTCTTC

v_gene: TRBV19
d_gene: -
j_gene: TRBJ1-6
abundance: few
CDR3aa: CASRPAGVTNSPLHF
CDR3nt: TGTGCCAGTAGGCCAGCGGGGGTCACCAATTCACCCCTCCACTTT

v_gene: TRBV12-3/TRBV12-4
d_gene: -
j_gene: TRBJ2-5
abundance: many
CDR3aa: CASSRLRGAGQTQYF
CDR3nt: TGTGCCAGCAGTCGCCTTAGGGGAGCAGGGCAGACCCAGTACTTC

v_gene: TRBV27
d_gene: -
j_gene: TRBJ1-2
abundance: few
CDR3aa: CASSLYSAGQRDYGYTF
CDR3nt: TGTGCCAGCAGTTTATACTCGGCCGGCCAGCGAGACTATGGCTACACCTTC

v_gene: TRBV5-1
d_gene: -
j_gene: TRBJ1-2
abundance: many
CDR3aa: CASSLCRREGLHHGYTF
CDR3nt: TGCGCCAGCAGCTTGTGCCGTCGGGAGGGGTTGCACCATGGCTACACCTTC

v_gene: TRBV19
d_gene: -
j_gene: TRBJ1-2
abundance: many
CDR3aa: CASSASGTEAYGYTF
CDR3nt: TGTGCCAGTAGTGCTTCCGGGACCGAAGCCTATGGCTACACCTTC

v_gene: TRBV29-1
d_gene: -
j_gene: TRBJ1-2
abundance: many
CDR3aa: CSVDGGSQAAYGYTF
CDR3nt: TGCAGCGTTGACGGAGGCAGTCAGGCCGCGTATGGCTACACCTTC

v_gene: TRBV6-1
d_gene: TRBD1
j_gene: TRBJ1-3
abundance: many
CDR3aa: CASRGQGEDTIYF
CDR3nt: TGTGCCAGCCGAGGACAGGGAGAAGACACCATATATTTT

v_gene: TRBV7-2
d_gene: TRBD2
j_gene: TRBJ2-5
abundance: many
CDR3aa: CASNLAGGPETQYF
CDR3nt: TGTGCCAGCAACCTAGCGGGGGGGCCCGAGACCCAGTACTTC

v_gene: TRBV5-1
d_gene: -
j_gene: TRBJ2-6
abundance: -
CDR3aa: CASSPRTVSGANVLTF
CDR3nt: TGCGCCAGCAGTCCCCGGACAGTCTCTGGGGCCAACGTCCTGACTTTC

v_gene: TRBV5-1
d_gene: -
j_gene: TRBJ1-2
abundance: -
CDR3aa: CASSDSRATNYGYTF
CDR3nt: TGCGCCAGCAGCGACAGTAGGGCCACTAACTATGGCTACACCTTC

v_gene: TRBV2
d_gene: -
j_gene: TRBJ2-5
abundance: many
CDR3aa: CASSEGGKETQYF
CDR3nt: TGTGCCAGCAGTGAAGGGGGGAAAGAGACCCAGTACTTC

v_gene: TRBV7-9
d_gene: -
j_gene: TRBJ1-6
abundance: many
CDR3aa: CASSSGDGGDSPLHF
CDR3nt: TGTGCCAGCAGCTCCGGGGACGGGGGGGATTCACCCCTCCACTTT

v_gene: TRBV20-1
d_gene: -
j_gene: TRBJ2-1
abundance: many
CDR3aa: CSARQGSSYNEQFF
CDR3nt: TGCAGTGCTAGGCAGGGTAGCTCCTACAATGAGCAGTTCTTC

v_gene: TRBV5-1
d_gene: TRBD2
j_gene: TRBJ2-3
abundance: -
CDR3aa: CASKGLAGGGDTQYF
CDR3nt: TGCGCCAGCAAGGGACTAGCGGGGGGTGGAGATACGCAGTATTTT

v_gene: TRBV6-1
d_gene: -
j_gene: TRBJ2-3
abundance: many
CDR3aa: CASRSGSDTQYF
CDR3nt: TGTGCCAGCAGGTCAGGGTCAGATACGCAGTATTTT

v_gene: TRBV5-5
d_gene: -
j_gene: TRBJ2-2
abundance: many
CDR3aa: CASSLDPGQSNGELFF
CDR3nt: TGTGCCAGCAGCTTGGATCCCGGACAGTCAAACGGGGAGCTGTTTTTT